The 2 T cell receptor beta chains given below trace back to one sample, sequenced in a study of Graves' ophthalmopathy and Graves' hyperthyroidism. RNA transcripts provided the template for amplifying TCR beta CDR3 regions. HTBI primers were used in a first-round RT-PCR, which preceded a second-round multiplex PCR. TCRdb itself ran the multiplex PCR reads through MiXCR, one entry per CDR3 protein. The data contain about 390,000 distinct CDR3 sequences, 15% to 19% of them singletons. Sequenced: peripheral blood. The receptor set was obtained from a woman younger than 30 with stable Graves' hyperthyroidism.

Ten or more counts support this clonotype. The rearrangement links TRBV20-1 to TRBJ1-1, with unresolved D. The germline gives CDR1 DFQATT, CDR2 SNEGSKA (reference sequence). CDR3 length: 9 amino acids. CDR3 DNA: TGCAGCCCGAACACTGAAGCTTTCTTT. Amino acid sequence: CSPNTEAFF.

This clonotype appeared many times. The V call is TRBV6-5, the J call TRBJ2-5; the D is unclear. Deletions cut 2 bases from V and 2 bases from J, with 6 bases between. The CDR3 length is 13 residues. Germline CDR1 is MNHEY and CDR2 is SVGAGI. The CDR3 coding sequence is TGTGCCAGCAGTTACCCAGGTCAAGAGACCCAGTACTTC. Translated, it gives CASSYPGQETQYF.